This note documents a single T cell receptor beta chain sequence. The antigen remains unidentified. The entry originates in a study of Tregs in tolerant kidney transplant recipients. Study observations and caveats: Few patients were studied, so findings need validation in larger groups. Some patients' samples used different primers over time, so nucleotide sequences weren't comparable. Biological reproducibility was not directly addressed, but technical replication error appeared minimal.

This CDR3 has 14 amino acids. Germline V gene data show CDR1 as SGHVS and CDR2 as FQNEAQ. The trim removed 5 bases at V and 1 base at J, leaving 4 bases unmatched. Unstimulated regulatory T cells (CD4+CD25+CD127-), CD4+CD25- non-regulatory cells, CD4 and CD8 cells were FACS-sorted from thawed PBMCs. Using immunoSEQ multiplex PCR, the repertoire was profiled, and TCRdb retains in-frame clones only, with some absent. The sample has roughly 80,000 clones, under 95% seen once. This chain links TRBV7-8 with TRBJ1-1, with TRBD1 identical over 7 bases. The clonotype comes from a human donor who received a combined kidney and bone marrow transplant. Sequencing was performed on Tregs from blood, taken before the transplant. The CDR3 protein is CASSLGQANTEAFF. The CDR3 DNA follows: TGTGCCAGCAGCCTCGGACAGGCGAACACTGAAGCTTTCTTT. Combining the CDR3 with reference TRBV7-8 and TRBJ1-1 gives the whole variable domain GAGVSQSPRYKVAKRGQDVALRCDPISGHVSLFWYQQALGQGPEFLTYFQNEAQLDKSGLPSDRFFAERPEGSVSTLKIQRTQQEDSAVYLCASSLGQANTEAFFGQGTRLTVV.